This T cell receptor beta chain was recorded in a study of control samples from healthy donors and cancer patients. This clone was observed once. The method was immunoSEQ multiplex PCR; TCRdb's version includes in-frame clones alone and lacks a portion of them. The sample consists of 150,000 to 160,000 clones, approximately 96% of them appearing once. The receptor was isolated from a man aged 35-49 years in good health. The specimen sequenced was blood.

CDR3 loop: CASRPPGQRNTEAFF. CDR3 nucleotides: TGTGCCAGCAGACCACCGGGACAGAGGAACACTGAAGCTTTCTTT. This sequence joins TRBV7-9 and TRBJ1-1; 7 bases match TRBD1. J was trimmed by 1 base and V by 6 bases; bases with no gene match: 8. CDR1 is SEHNR, CDR2 FQNEAQ, per germline (reference sequence). This CDR3 has 15 residues.